These 27 T cell receptor beta chains came from one sample sequenced in a study of control samples from healthy donors and cancer patients. TCRdb keeps only in-frame clones here, not all; method: immunoSEQ multiplex PCR. The sample shows 400,000 to 500,000 clones, about 93% of them seen only once. Source material: PBMCs. These receptors came from a man between 35 and 55 years old with head and neck cancer.

The V and J genes are TRBV3-1 (or the pseudogene TRBV3-2) and TRBJ1-3; D remains unclear. The germline V gene encodes CDR1 LGHDT and CDR2 YNNKEL (reference sequence). The CDR3 is 15 residues long. Between the trimmed V and J ends, which lost 6 bases and 1 base, there was a span of 13 bases. The CDR3 is CASRGMDVSGNTIYF. CDR3 DNA: TGTGCCAGCAGGGGGATGGATGTATCTGGAAACACCATATATTTT.

This chain uses TRBV7-9 with TRBJ1-1; a possible D gene is TRBD1 (6 bases). Trimming shortened V by 4 bases and J by 1 base, and 16 bases separated the two germline ends. The CDR3 is 16 residues long. Germline CDR1 and CDR2: SEHNR and FQNEAQ (reference sequence). The chain's CDR3 is CASSYTPTTGNTEAFF. DNA for the CDR3: TGTGCCAGCAGCTACACACCGACGACAGGGAACACTGAAGCTTTCTTT. The complete variable domain, with remaining parts taken from reference TRBV7-9 and TRBJ1-1, reads DTGVSQNPRHKITKRGQNVTFRCDPISEHNRLYWYRQTLGQGPEFLTYFQNEAQLEKSRLLSDRFSAERPKGSFSTLEIQRTEQGDSAMYLCASSYTPTTGNTEAFFGQGTRLTVV.

The chain couples TRBV28 to TRBJ1-6, with D possibly TRBD1 on 5 matching bases. The V and J ends lost 4 bases and 4 bases respectively, with 8 bases between them. The CDR3 contains 14 residues. The germline V gene has CDR1 MDHEN and CDR2 SYDVKM. The CDR3: CASSSGTYNSPLHF. For the CDR3, the DNA is TGTGCCAGCAGTTCCGGGACTTATAATTCACCCCTCCACTTT. Full variable domain (rest looked up from reference TRBV28 and TRBJ1-6): DVKVTQSSRYLVKRTGEKVFLECVQDMDHENMFWYRQDPGLGLRLIYFSYDVKMKEKGDIPEGYSVSREKKERFSLILESASTNQTSMYLCASSSGTYNSPLHFGNGTRLTVT.

The CDR3 reads CASSPHLSPLHF. CDR3 DNA sequence: TGTGCCAGCAGCCCCCACCTATCACCCCTCCACTTT. V usage is TRBV6-5 and J usage is TRBJ1-6, with D hard to call. The length of the CDR3 is 12 residues. Germline values: CDR1 MNHEY, CDR2 SVGAGI. Trimming took off 6 bases at V and 10 bases at J, with 10 bases between the two ends.

This clone was detected once. The chain is built from TRBV6-5 and TRBJ1-1, with 9 nucleotides matching TRBD1. The CDR3 extends over 14 amino acids. Germline loops: CDR1 MNHEY, CDR2 SVGAGI. Losses at the gene ends were 0 bases for V and 5 bases for J; bases not matched to a gene: 1. The CDR3 spells CASSYSTGGTEAFF. The CDR3, as DNA: TGTGCCAGCAGTTACTCGACAGGGGGGACTGAAGCTTTCTTT.

This clone was detected once. The gene calls are TRBV4-1 and TRBJ1-5; D unresolved. Germline V lookup: CDR1 MGHRA, CDR2 YSYEKL. V lost 0 bases, J lost 2 bases, and 11 bases lay in between. The CDR3 contains 16 residues. CDR3 amino acids: CASSQERTQGNQPQHF. The CDR3 bases are TGCGCCAGCAGCCAAGAACGGACCCAGGGCAATCAGCCCCAGCATTTT.

The chain recombines TRBV4-1 with TRBJ1-5; no clear D. Trimming stripped 0 bases from V and 4 bases from J, with 13 bases between. The CDR3 contains 16 residues. CDR1 MGHRA and CDR2 YSYEKL come from the germline V gene. The CDR3 reads CASSQEGGRRNQPQHF. The CDR3 DNA sequence: TGCGCCAGCAGCCAAGAGGGAGGGCGGAGGAATCAGCCCCAGCATTTT.

V is TRBV6-5 and J is TRBJ1-1; weak D call: TRBD1 (5 bases). Germline values: CDR1 MNHEY, CDR2 SVGAGI. V lost 11 bases to trimming and J lost 1 base, with 17 bases between them. The CDR3 contains 14 residues. CDR3 in amino acids: CASTRDAWNTEAFF. The CDR3 bases are TGTGCCTCAACCCGGGACGCCTGGAACACTGAAGCTTTCTTT.

This clone was recorded once. The chain joins TRBV21-1 to TRBJ1-5; the table's TRBD1 call for D was not verified on the DNA. TRBV21-1 is listed as a pseudogene. This CDR3 region has 14 residues. CDR3 amino acids: CASSGGTGDQPQHF. CDR3 nucleotides: TGTGCCAGCAGCGGGGGGACAGGAGATCAGCCCCAGCATTTT.

The V and J genes are TRBV5-1 and TRBJ1-4; 11 bases match TRBD1. CDR3 size: 17 residues. Looked up from germline, CDR1 is SGHRS and CDR2 is YFSETQ. The J segment lost 3 bases and the V segment lost 4 bases, leaving 8 bases of the junction unmatched. This CDR3 is CASSMRTGGAANEKLFF. In nucleotides, the CDR3 is TGCGCCAGCAGCATGAGGACAGGGGGCGCGGCTAATGAAAAACTGTTTTTT.

This chain links TRBV7-3 with TRBJ1-2, with TRBD1 as a possible D gene (6 bases). The V end was cut by 2 bases, the J end by 3 bases, with 10 bases between. Germline V lookup: CDR1 SGHTA, CDR2 FQGTGA. CDR3 size: 14 residues. CDR3 loop: CASSLGAGDYGYTF. The CDR3 DNA reads as TGTGCCAGCAGCTTAGGTGCAGGGGACTATGGCTACACCTTC.

CDR3 nucleotide sequence: TGTGCCAGCAGCCCCGGGACAGCCAGCGACAATGAGCAGTTCTTC. Its protein is CASSPGTASDNEQFF. This chain uses TRBV7-9 with TRBJ2-1; 7 bases line up with TRBD1. Trimming at V came to 5 bases and at J to 5 bases, leaving 9 bases not matched to a gene. CDR1 is SEHNR, CDR2 FQNEAQ, per germline (reference sequence). CDR3 size: 15 residues.

J is TRBJ1-1 and V is TRBV28; 9 positions agree with TRBD1. From germline, CDR1 is MDHEN and CDR2 SYDVKM. V shed 6 bases, J shed 5 bases, and the junction held 7 bases outside the gene matches. The length of the CDR3 is 14 residues. The CDR3 is CASSRDREGTEAFF. Here the CDR3 DNA reads TGTGCCAGCAGCCGGGACAGGGAGGGGACTGAAGCTTTCTTT.

V is TRBV19 and J is TRBJ1-2; TRBD1 might be the D (5 bases). Per germline, CDR1 LNHDA and CDR2 SQIVND (reference sequence). The CDR3 covers 15 residues. V gave up 7 bases and J gave up 0 bases, with 15 bases separating them. The CDR3 loop reads CASILRGGSNYGYTF. CDR3 nucleotide sequence: TGTGCCAGTATCCTAAGGGGAGGTTCTAACTATGGCTACACCTTC.

The V call is TRBV3-1 (or the pseudogene TRBV3-2), the J call TRBJ1-5; no clear D. The germline V gene encodes CDR1 LGHDT and CDR2 YNNKEL (reference sequence). The CDR3 is made up of 13 amino acids. The germline V and J ends were trimmed by 1 base and 6 bases, with 7 bases remaining between them. CDR3 residues: CASSQGSAQPQHF. In DNA, the CDR3 is TGTGCCAGCAGCCAAGGGTCGGCTCAGCCCCAGCATTTT.

This clone has a single count. The chain uses TRBV29-1 and TRBJ1-5; possible D gene TRBD1, 6 bases. CDR1 is SQVTM, CDR2 ANQGSEA, per germline. V was pared by 4 bases and J by 0 bases, with 10 bases between. The CDR3 extends over 14 amino acids. The CDR3 is CSVGTDASNQPQHF. CDR3 DNA: TGCAGCGTTGGGACAGACGCTAGCAATCAGCCCCAGCATTTT.

The genes are TRBV2 and TRBJ1-1; D is undetermined. With 3 bases removed from V and 8 bases from J, the gap between germline ends came to 16 bases. The CDR3 consists of 14 residues. CDR1 and CDR2 from the germline V gene are SNHLY and FYNNEI. The CDR3 DNA reads TGTGCCAGCAGTGAGAGTCGGCAATCGCGGGAAGCTTTCTTT. It codes for CASSESRQSREAFF.

The rearrangement links TRBV19 to TRBJ2-1; TRBD1 agrees at 7 bases. The CDR3 spans 13 residues. V lost 4 bases to trimming and J lost 7 bases; unmatched junction nucleotides: 4. CDR1 is LNHDA, CDR2 SQIVND, per germline (reference sequence). DNA of the CDR3: TGTGCCAGTAGTAACAGGGGTTGGAATGAGCAGTTCTTC. Protein: CASSNRGWNEQFF.

CDR3 region: CASSPQGNTEAFF. The CDR3 DNA follows: TGCGCCAGCAGCCCACAGGGGAACACTGAAGCTTTCTTT. The chain joins TRBV4-1 to TRBJ1-1; D is possibly TRBD1 (6 bases). Trimming removed 4 bases at V and 1 base at J, with 7 bases between. Germline values: CDR1 MGHRA, CDR2 YSYEKL. The CDR3 runs to 13 residues.

The V and J genes are TRBV5-1 and TRBJ1-1; D is uncertain. There are 12 residues in the CDR3. The germline CDR1 and CDR2 sequences are SGHRS and YFSETQ. V was trimmed by 6 bases and J by 1 base, leaving 7 bases between them. The CDR3 sequence: CASTAANTEAFF. CDR3 in DNA: TGCGCCAGCACGGCAGCGAACACTGAAGCTTTCTTT.

The chain couples TRBV7-3 to TRBJ1-2; 10 bases are shared with TRBD1. The CDR3 sequence is 17 residues long. The V and J ends lost 2 bases and 4 bases, in that order; junction bases with no gene match: 10. The germline V gene has CDR1 SGHTA and CDR2 FQGTGA. CDR3 loop: CASSLGTGEAPSYGYTF. The DNA for the CDR3 is TGTGCCAGCAGCTTAGGGACAGGGGAGGCCCCGTCCTATGGCTACACCTTC.

The rearrangement uses TRBV4-1 and TRBJ2-1; D gene ambiguous. V was pared by 1 base and J by 6 bases, with 7 bases between. This CDR3 comprises 13 residues. Germline assignment: CDR1 MGHRA and CDR2 YSYEKL. The CDR3 DNA is TGCGCCAGCAGCCAAGGAGTTAGCAATGAGCAGTTCTTC. Amino acid sequence: CASSQGVSNEQFF.

V gene TRBV7-2 combines with J gene TRBJ2-3; 11 nucleotides line up with TRBD2. J lost 5 bases, V lost 4 bases, and 8 bases had no gene match. This CDR3 has 16 residues. The V gene's germline CDR1 is SGHTA and CDR2 FQGNSA. The CDR3 DNA sequence: TGTGCCAGCAGCTCACCTACTAGCGGGGGAGGAGATACGCAGTATTTT. This gives the protein CASSSPTSGGGDTQYF. Looking up the rest from reference TRBV7-2 and TRBJ2-3 gives the full variable domain: GAGVSQSPSNKVTEKGKDVELRCDPISGHTALYWYRQSLGQGLEFLIYFQGNSAPDKSGLPSDRFSAERTGGSVSTLTIQRTQQEDSAVYLCASSSPTSGGGDTQYFGPGTRLTVL.

The chain carries TRBV6-5 and TRBJ1-1, with D perhaps TRBD1 (5 bases). Between the trimmed V and J ends, which lost 5 bases and 0 bases, there was a span of 13 bases. This CDR3 spans 15 amino acids. CDR1 and CDR2 from the germline V gene are MNHEY and SVGAGI. In DNA, the CDR3 is TGTGCCAGCAGTCTAAACAGAGGGGTGAACACTGAAGCTTTCTTT. Translated, it gives CASSLNRGVNTEAFF.

The chain combines TRBV28 with TRBJ1-6, with 8 bases identical to TRBD1. The CDR3 consists of 15 residues. Germline CDR1 MDHEN, CDR2 SYDVKM. V gave up 5 bases and J gave up 6 bases; unmatched junction bases: 6. The CDR3: CASSAPTGANSPLHF. The CDR3 region has the DNA TGTGCCAGCAGTGCCCCGACAGGGGCTAATTCACCCCTCCACTTT.

This clone was found once. This chain links TRBV7-9 with TRBJ1-1; D remains unclear. The CDR3 spans 13 residues. In germline, CDR1 is SEHNR, CDR2 FQNEAQ (reference sequence). V dropped 5 bases and J dropped 3 bases, with 10 bases sitting between them. CDR3 amino acids: CASSRSLDTEAFF. The CDR3 DNA reads as TGTGCCAGCAGCCGCTCGTTAGACACTGAAGCTTTCTTT.

V and J are TRBV27 and TRBJ1-2; 7 bases are a match to TRBD1. Unmatched junction bases numbered 8, after V lost 2 bases and J lost 8 bases. The V gene's germline CDR1 is MNHEY and CDR2 SMNVEV (reference sequence). This CDR3 spans 14 amino acids. The CDR3 DNA follows: TGTGCCAGCAGTTTAAACGGACAGGCAGGCGGCTACACCTTC. It translates to CASSLNGQAGGYTF.